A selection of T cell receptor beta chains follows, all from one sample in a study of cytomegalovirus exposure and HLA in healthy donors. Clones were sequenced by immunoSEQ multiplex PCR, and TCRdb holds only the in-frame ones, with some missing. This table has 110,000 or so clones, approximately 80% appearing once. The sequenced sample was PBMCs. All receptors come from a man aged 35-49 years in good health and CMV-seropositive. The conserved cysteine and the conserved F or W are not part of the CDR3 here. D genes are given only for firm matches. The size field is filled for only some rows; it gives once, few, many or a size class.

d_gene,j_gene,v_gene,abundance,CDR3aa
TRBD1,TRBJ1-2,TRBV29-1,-,SAGTGGLGYT
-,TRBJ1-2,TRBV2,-,ASSRGQGYT
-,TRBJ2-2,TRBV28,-,ASDPKQGTGELF
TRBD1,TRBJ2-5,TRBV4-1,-,ASREMTGAQETQY
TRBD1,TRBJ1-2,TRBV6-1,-,ASKSDRVNYGYT
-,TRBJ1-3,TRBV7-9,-,ASSLSQANTIY
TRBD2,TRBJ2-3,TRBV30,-,ACNPSGGYSRQY
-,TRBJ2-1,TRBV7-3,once,ASSGGGGYNEQF
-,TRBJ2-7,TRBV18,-,ASSLEASDQGMGEQY
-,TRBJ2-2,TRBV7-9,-,SSTLGGAPTGELF
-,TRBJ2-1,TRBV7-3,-,ASSLGLSSYNEQF
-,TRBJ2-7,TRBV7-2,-,ASSLESVRLYEQY
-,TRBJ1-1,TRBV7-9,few,ASKVGGNTEAF
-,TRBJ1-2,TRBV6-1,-,ASTVTQGEGYT
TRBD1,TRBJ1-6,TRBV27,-,ASSPTGGWYNSPLH
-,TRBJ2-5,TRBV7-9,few,SSSYAGALLKETQY
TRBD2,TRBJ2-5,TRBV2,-,ASSEALAGRGETQY
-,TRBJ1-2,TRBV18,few,ASSPGRTYGYT
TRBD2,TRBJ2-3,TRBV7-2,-,ASSLGFQRGDTQY
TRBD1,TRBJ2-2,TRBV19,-,ASRGGQGATGELF
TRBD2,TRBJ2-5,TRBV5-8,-,ASSLELAGETQY
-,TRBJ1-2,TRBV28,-,ASSLPQGNYGYT
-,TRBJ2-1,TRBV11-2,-,ASSRTDDSYNEQF
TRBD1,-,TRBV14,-,ASSQDHRGTEQY
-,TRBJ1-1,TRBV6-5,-,ASRGGFEAF
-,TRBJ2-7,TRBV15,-,ATSKEDRILSGSYEQY
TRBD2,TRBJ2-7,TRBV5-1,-,ASSLVGGGSGSYEQY
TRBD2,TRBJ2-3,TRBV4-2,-,ASSQLAGGPTDTQY
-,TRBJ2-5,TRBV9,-,ASSGPKGETQY
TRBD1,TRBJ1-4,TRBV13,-,ASSLRQGGGEKLF
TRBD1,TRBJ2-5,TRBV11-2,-,ASSLSRTGRETQY
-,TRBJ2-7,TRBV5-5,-,ASSPVLDRRGEQY
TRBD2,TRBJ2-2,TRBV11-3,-,ASSLEASGGTGELF
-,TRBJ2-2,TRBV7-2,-,ASTTRGGSNTGELF
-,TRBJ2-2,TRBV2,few,ASLIGGSKGELF
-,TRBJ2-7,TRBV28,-,ASTGAPTYEQY
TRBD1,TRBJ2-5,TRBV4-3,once,ASSQERTGLQETQY
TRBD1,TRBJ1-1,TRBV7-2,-,ASSIQGGVRPEAF
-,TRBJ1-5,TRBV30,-,AWSVLQEQPQH
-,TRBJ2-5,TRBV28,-,ASRTPGSETQY